These 32 T cell receptor beta chains came from one sample sequenced in a study of blood T cell repertoires in COVID-19. Here immunoSEQ multiplex PCR was the method, and the copy in TCRdb shows in-frame clones only, minus some. Here the sample spans tens of thousands of clones, around 80% being singletons. The sample comprised peripheral blood. The receptors shown here come from a man aged 25 to 40 with COVID-19, enrolled during active disease.

The chain joins TRBV2 to TRBJ2-7; 8 nucleotides align to TRBD1. The CDR3 contains 13 residues. Germline CDR1 reads SNHLY; CDR2 reads FYNNEI. Trimming took 8 bases from V and 2 from J; bases not matched to a gene: 5. The CDR3 DNA sequence: TGTGCCAGCGCGCGACAGGGGCCCTACGAGCAGTACTTC. Amino acid sequence: CASARQGPYEQYF.

The gene calls are TRBV27 and TRBJ2-7; tentatively, D is TRBD1 (6 bases). With 4 bases removed from V and 2 bases from J, the gap between germline ends came to 9 bases. The CDR3 extends over 13 amino acids. Germline V lookup: CDR1 MNHEY, CDR2 SMNVEV (reference sequence). CDR3 region: CASSSQGAYEQYF. The CDR3 bases are TGTGCCAGCAGTTCACAGGGCGCCTACGAGCAGTACTTC.

The V and J genes are TRBV19 and TRBJ2-7; 9 positions match TRBD1. The germline gives CDR1 LNHDA, CDR2 SQIVND (reference sequence). There are 14 residues in the CDR3. V shed 4 bases, J shed 7 bases, and the junction held 8 bases outside the gene matches. As DNA, the CDR3 is TGTGCCAGTAGTACGATACAGGGGGCGGATGAGCAGTACTTC. Residues: CASSTIQGADEQYF.

This chain links TRBV27 with TRBJ2-7, with 14 bases that match TRBD2. This CDR3 spans 15 amino acids. CDR1 is MNHEY, CDR2 SMNVEV, per germline (reference sequence). V trimming: 6 bases; J trimming: 4 bases; junction bases outside the gene matches: 5. DNA for the CDR3: TGTGCCAGCAGCCCCGGGACTAGCGGGAGTTACGAGCAGTACTTC. It encodes CASSPGTSGSYEQYF.

J is TRBJ2-6 and V is TRBV27, with D unresolved. The V end lost 6 bases, the J end lost 3 bases, and 6 bases lay between the germline ends. The CDR3 is 13 residues long. Germline V gene sequence: CDR1 MNHEY, CDR2 SMNVEV (reference sequence). CDR3: CASRRNGANVLTF. CDR3 coding DNA: TGTGCCAGCAGGCGAAATGGGGCCAACGTCCTGACTTTC.

This chain joins TRBV25-1 and TRBJ1-4; the match to TRBD1 covers 7 bases. Trimming cost V 4 bases and J 6 bases; bases outside gene matches: 8. Germline CDR1 and CDR2: MGHDK and SYGVNS. This CDR3 has 15 residues. The CDR3 bases are TGTGCCAGCAGTGTTCGACAGGGATTGGATGAAAAACTGTTTTTT. Its translation: CASSVRQGLDEKLFF.

This rearrangement joins TRBV7-9 to TRBJ1-2; a possible D gene is TRBD1 (5 bases). The CDR3 has 13 amino acids. Trimming took off 5 bases at V and 5 bases at J, with 12 bases between the two ends. Germline CDR1 SEHNR, CDR2 FQNEAQ (reference sequence). The CDR3 DNA reads TGTGCCAGCAGCCAAGACAGTAGTTATGGCTACACCTTC. This translates into CASSQDSSYGYTF.

V is TRBV10-3 and J is TRBJ2-3; the D gene is possibly TRBD2 (6 bases). This CDR3 comprises 16 residues. Trimming shortened V by 4 bases and J by 0 bases, and 14 bases separated the two germline ends. Germline lookup yields CDR1 ENHRY and CDR2 SYGVKD. The CDR3 loop reads CAISGGRGDSTDTQYF. CDR3 nucleotides: TGTGCCATCAGTGGCGGGCGCGGGGATAGCACAGATACGCAGTATTTT.

This chain connects TRBV5-5 to TRBJ2-7; 10 bases match TRBD2. Germline-derived CDR1 and CDR2 are SGHKS and YYEKEE (reference sequence). V lost 3 bases to trimming and J lost 3 bases; unmatched junction nucleotides: 3. The CDR3 is 14 amino acids. Here the CDR3 DNA reads TGTGCCAGCAGCTGGTTAGCGGGAGGCTACGAGCAGTACTTC. This translates into CASSWLAGGYEQYF.

A single count supports this clone. The chain joins TRBV29-1 to TRBJ2-3, with D possibly TRBD1 on 5 matching bases. Trimming took off 6 bases at V and 1 base at J, with 20 bases between the two ends. Germline V gives CDR1 SQVTM, CDR2 ANQGSEA. This CDR3 has 16 amino acids. For the CDR3, the DNA is TGCAGCGTAGCCACAGTAAGGGGCGCAGGCACAGATACGCAGTATTTT. Protein: CSVATVRGAGTDTQYF.

The chain links TRBV7-6 to TRBJ2-7; 9 bases agree with TRBD2. The CDR3 loop spans 15 amino acids. Germline CDR1 SGHVS, CDR2 FNYEAQ. V shed 5 bases, J shed 5 bases, and the junction held 10 bases outside the gene matches. Here the CDR3 DNA reads TGTGCCAGCAGCCCCAGCCTAGCGGGGAACGACGAGCAGTACTTC. Amino acid sequence: CASSPSLAGNDEQYF.

The chain recombines TRBV9 with TRBJ2-1; 12 bases are shared with TRBD2. Looked up from germline, CDR1 is SGDLS and CDR2 is YYNGEE. V lost 0 bases, J lost 9 bases, and 7 bases stayed unmatched. The CDR3 loop spans 16 amino acids. The CDR3 loop reads CASSVAFGLAGSEQFF. In DNA, the CDR3 is TGTGCCAGCAGCGTAGCTTTTGGACTAGCGGGAAGTGAGCAGTTCTTC.

In regard to this clone: Other DNA sequences of this sample code for an identical CDR3. The rearrangement joins TRBV28 to TRBJ2-7, with 8 bases matching TRBD2. Germline lookup yields CDR1 MDHEN and CDR2 SYDVKM. The CDR3 consists of 14 residues. Germline trimming cut 4 bases from V and 4 bases from J; bases unmatched to any gene: 6. CDR3 sequence reads: CASSSSGRAYEQYF. The CDR3 DNA follows: TGTGCCAGCAGTTCCTCCGGGAGGGCGTACGAGCAGTACTTC.

The gene calls are TRBV27 and TRBJ2-7; TRBD1 matches 9 bases. From germline, CDR1 is MNHEY and CDR2 SMNVEV (reference sequence). CDR3 length: 15 amino acids. The ends lost 1 base at V and 5 bases at J; junction bases unmatched: 6. CDR3 DNA: TGTGCCAGCAGTTTATTGGGACAGGGTTTCCACGAGCAGTACTTC. This translates into CASSLLGQGFHEQYF.

The chain is built from TRBV5-6 and TRBJ2-7; a weak D match, TRBD2 (5 bases). Trimming left V 5 bases short and J 3 bases short, with 18 bases between. Germline CDR1 is SGHDT and CDR2 is YYEEEE. The CDR3 totals 15 residues. The CDR3 loop reads CASSSVGSRDYEQYF. CDR3 bases: TGTGCCAGCAGTTCTGTCGGGTCCCGGGACTACGAGCAGTACTTC.

The V gene is TRBV29-1, the J gene TRBJ1-2; no firm D call. The germline V gene encodes CDR1 SQVTM and CDR2 ANQGSEA. The CDR3 is 14 amino acids. The V end was cut by 0 bases, the J end by 2 bases, with 10 bases between. In DNA, the CDR3 is TGCAGCGTTGAAGATTTCCGGTTCAACTATGGCTACACCTTC. Its protein product is CSVEDFRFNYGYTF. Complete variable domain (other parts from reference TRBV29-1 and TRBJ1-2): SAVISQKPSRDICQRGTSLTIQCQVDSQVTMMFWYRQQPGQSLTLIATANQGSEATYESGFVIDKFPISRPNLTFSTLTVSNMSPEDSSIYLCSVEDFRFNYGYTFGSGTRLTVV.

The V call is TRBV5-6, the J call TRBJ1-1; maybe TRBD1 (5 bases). The CDR3 loop spans 11 amino acids. Germline CDR1 and CDR2: SGHDT and YYEEEE. Trimming shortened V by 3 bases and J by 7 bases, and 7 bases separated the two germline ends. CDR3 nucleotides: TGTGCCAGCAGCTACAGGTTTGAAGCTTTCTTT. The encoded protein is CASSYRFEAFF. Full variable domain (rest looked up from reference TRBV5-6 and TRBJ1-1): DAGVTQSPTHLIKTRGQQVTLRCSPKSGHDTVSWYQQALGQGPQFIFQYYEEEERQRGNFPDRFSGHQFPNYSSELNVNALLLGDSALYLCASSYRFEAFFGQGTRLTVV.

A word on this clone: The sample carries other DNA sequences with the same CDR3. This sequence joins TRBV20-1 and TRBJ2-1; tentative D call: TRBD2 (5 bases). Trimming removed 2 bases from V and 8 bases from J, with 7 bases in between. Germline V gene sequence: CDR1 DFQATT, CDR2 SNEGSKA (reference sequence). This CDR3 is 11 amino acids long. The CDR3 bases are TGCAGTGCTAGATGGGGAGATGAGCAGTTCTTC. Its translation: CSARWGDEQFF.

V gene TRBV27 combines with J gene TRBJ1-1, with D unclear. The CDR3 has 14 residues. V lost 4 bases, J lost 0 bases, and 9 bases lay in between. Germline V CDR1 and CDR2: MNHEY, SMNVEV (reference sequence). CDR3 loop: CASSWSHLNTEAFF. The CDR3 nucleotides read TGTGCCAGCAGTTGGAGCCACCTGAACACTGAAGCTTTCTTT.

The chain employs TRBV10-3 and TRBJ1-5; a possible D gene is TRBD1 (5 bases). The CDR3 spans 15 residues. CDR1 and CDR2 (germline): ENHRY, SYGVKD. The V end lost 4 bases, the J end lost 3 bases, and 13 bases lay between the germline ends. The CDR3 here is CAISVTGDNNQPQHF. In DNA form, the CDR3 reads TGTGCCATCAGTGTAACGGGGGATAACAATCAGCCCCAGCATTTT.

The chain combines TRBV6-5 with TRBJ2-7, with D unresolved. Trimming removed 4 bases at V and 3 bases at J, with 7 bases between. The germline CDR1 and CDR2 sequences are MNHEY and SVGAGI. The CDR3 is made up of 12 amino acids. This CDR3 reads CASSLGGYEQYF. CDR3 bases: TGTGCCAGCAGTTTAGGCGGCTACGAGCAGTACTTC.

The V call is TRBV19, the J call TRBJ2-7, with D perhaps matching TRBD1 (6 bases). CDR1 is LNHDA and CDR2 is SQIVND in the germline V gene (reference sequence). V was clipped by 3 bases and J by 3 bases, with 18 bases between them. This CDR3 is built from 16 residues. The CDR3: CASSMRFPRGYYEQYF. Here the CDR3 DNA reads TGTGCCAGTAGTATGAGGTTCCCCAGGGGCTACTACGAGCAGTACTTC. The complete variable domain, with remaining parts taken from reference TRBV19 and TRBJ2-7, reads DGGITQSPKYLFRKEGQNVTLSCEQNLNHDAMYWYRQDPGQGLRLIYYSQIVNDFQKGDIAEGYSVSREKKESFPLTVTSAQKNPTAFYLCASSMRFPRGYYEQYFGPGTRLTVT.

V usage is TRBV6-2 or TRBV6-3 and J usage is TRBJ1-5; 7 positions agree with TRBD1. Germline V gives CDR1 MNHEY, CDR2 SVGEGT. The V segment lost 5 bases and the J segment 0 bases; nucleotides outside the gene matches: 4. This CDR3 is 15 amino acids long. Here the CDR3 reads CASSPTGYSNQPQHF. As DNA, the CDR3 is TGTGCCAGCAGTCCGACAGGGTATAGCAATCAGCCCCAGCATTTT.

The genes are TRBV28 and TRBJ2-1, with D tentatively TRBD1 (5 bases). Germline V gene sequence: CDR1 MDHEN, CDR2 SYDVKM. The CDR3 loop spans 16 amino acids. Trimming pared 5 bases from V and 0 bases from J, leaving 14 bases between. CDR3 amino acids: CASSARAVSSYNEQFF. The CDR3 DNA is TGTGCCAGCAGTGCCAGGGCTGTGAGCTCCTACAATGAGCAGTTCTTC.

The chain is built from TRBV28 and TRBJ2-3; D might be TRBD2 (6 bases). Germline CDR1 reads MDHEN; CDR2 reads SYDVKM. The CDR3 totals 15 residues. V was trimmed by 5 bases and J by 2 bases, leaving 14 bases between them. The CDR3, as DNA: TGTGCCAGCAGTCTCAGGGACTGGTCCACAGATACGCAGTATTTT. As protein: CASSLRDWSTDTQYF. Supplemented by reference TRBV28 and TRBJ2-3, the full variable domain reads DVKVTQSSRYLVKRTGEKVFLECVQDMDHENMFWYRQDPGLGLRLIYFSYDVKMKEKGDIPEGYSVSREKKERFSLILESASTNQTSMYLCASSLRDWSTDTQYFGPGTRLTVL.

The CDR3: CASSQLAAHTGELFF. The CDR3 bases are TGCGCCAGCAGCCAACTAGCGGCACACACCGGGGAGCTGTTTTTT. The gene calls are TRBV5-1 and TRBJ2-2, with TRBD2 matching 8 bases. V lost 4 bases to trimming and J lost 3 bases; unmatched junction nucleotides: 5. Germline V gene lookup returns CDR1 SGHRS and CDR2 YFSETQ. The CDR3 length is 15 residues.

The rearrangement links TRBV3-1 (or the pseudogene TRBV3-2) to TRBJ2-1, with TRBD1 matching over 7 bases. CDR1 is LGHDT, CDR2 YNNKEL, per germline (reference sequence). J lost 1 base, V lost 1 base, and 13 bases had no gene match. The CDR3 spans 19 residues. CDR3: CASSQATNNGTVSYNEQFF. For the CDR3, the DNA is TGTGCCAGCAGCCAAGCTACGAACAATGGGACAGTTTCCTACAATGAGCAGTTCTTC.

The CDR3 DNA reads TGTGCCTGGAGTGCCCTGTTGCGCACCTACGAGCAGTACTTC. The encoded protein is CAWSALLRTYEQYF. The chain is built from TRBV30 and TRBJ2-7; D call uncertain. CDR3 length: 14 amino acids. The germline V and J ends were trimmed by 1 base and 2 bases, with 12 bases remaining between them. The germline V gene has CDR1 GTSNPN and CDR2 SVGIG (reference sequence).

The gene calls are TRBV9 and TRBJ2-1; 7 nucleotides line up with TRBD1. CDR1 is SGDLS and CDR2 is YYNGEE in the germline V gene. V was clipped by 4 bases and J by 1 base; unmatched bases: 5. The CDR3 totals 15 residues. Here the CDR3 reads CASSPTRGSYNEQFF. DNA of the CDR3: TGTGCCAGCAGCCCCACCAGGGGGTCCTACAATGAGCAGTTCTTC. Complete variable domain (other parts from reference TRBV9 and TRBJ2-1): DSGVTQTPKHLITATGQRVTLRCSPRSGDLSVYWYQQSLDQGLQFLIQYYNGEERAKGNILERFSAQQFPDLHSELNLSSLELGDSALYFCASSPTRGSYNEQFFGPGTRLTVL.

The chain combines TRBV11-2 with TRBJ1-2, with TRBD1 identical over 7 bases. J was trimmed by 1 base and V by 5 bases; bases with no gene match: 7. CDR1 is SGHAT and CDR2 is FQNNGV in the germline V gene. This CDR3 is 15 amino acids long. The CDR3: CASSVRQGVNYGYTF. The DNA of the CDR3 is TGTGCCAGCAGCGTCCGACAGGGAGTTAACTATGGCTACACCTTC.

J is TRBJ1-3 and V is TRBV2; no clear D gene. The CDR3 is 11 residues long. V gave up 7 bases and J gave up 4 bases, with 5 bases separating them. The germline CDR1 and CDR2 sequences are SNHLY and FYNNEI. The CDR3 reads CASMRGNTIYF. The CDR3 region has the DNA TGTGCCAGCATGCGCGGAAACACCATATATTTT.

The chain has TRBV11-2 and TRBJ2-1; D is undetermined. Trimming removed 5 bases at V and 10 bases at J, with 21 bases between. The length of the CDR3 is 15 residues. Germline CDR1 and CDR2: SGHAT and FQNNGV. In DNA, the CDR3 is TGTGCCAGCAGCCAATCCCCTACTCGCTCCTCGGAGCAGTTCTTC. Residues: CASSQSPTRSSEQFF. Full variable domain (outside the CDR3, taken from reference TRBV11-2 and TRBJ2-1): EAGVAQSPRYKIIEKRQSVAFWCNPISGHATLYWYQQILGQGPKLLIQFQNNGVVDDSQLPKDRFSAERLKGVDSTLKIQPAKLEDSAVYLCASSQSPTRSSEQFFGPGTRLTVL.